These 20 T cell receptor beta chains originate from one sample sequenced in a study of shared clonotypes between healthy human individuals. Produced via immunoSEQ multiplex PCR; TCRdb's table is partial and in-frame only. The table shows a few million clones, with more than 80% occurring only once. Sequenced material: naive CD4+ T cells sorted from blood. Sample subset: CD45RA+ positively selected. The receptor set was obtained from a man younger than 30 in good health.

A single count supports this clone. The chain employs TRBV4-1 and TRBJ1-2; the match to TRBD1 covers 9 bases. This CDR3 region has 13 residues. CDR1 and CDR2 (germline): MGHRA, YSYEKL. The V segment lost 4 bases and the J segment 3 bases; nucleotides outside the gene matches: 0. CDR3 amino acids: CASSRTGDYGYTF. In DNA form, the CDR3 reads TGCGCCAGCAGCCGGACAGGGGACTATGGCTACACCTTC.

J is TRBJ1-4 and V is TRBV6-5; TRBD1 matches 7 bases. The CDR3 is 14 amino acids. The trim removed 6 bases at V and 8 bases at J, leaving 9 bases unmatched. Germline V gene lookup returns CDR1 MNHEY and CDR2 SVGAGI. The CDR3, as DNA: TGTGCCAGCAGCTCCGCAGGGGGAGCCGAAAAACTGTTTTTT. It yields the protein CASSSAGGAEKLFF.

This sequence joins TRBV5-1 and TRBJ1-3; 8 bases align to TRBD1. Germline assignment: CDR1 SGHRS and CDR2 YFSETQ. The CDR3 consists of 16 residues. The junction had 5 bases not matched to a gene; V was cut back by 0 bases and J by 3 bases. CDR3 DNA sequence: TGCGCCAGCAGCTTGGTGGCAGGGGGCATTGGAAACACCATATATTTT. Translation gives CASSLVAGGIGNTIYF.

As to this clone: The sample holds other DNA sequences that translate to the same CDR3. The V gene is TRBV5-6, the J gene TRBJ2-7; D is undetermined. The germline gives CDR1 SGHDT, CDR2 YYEEEE. Deletions cut 0 bases from V and 5 bases from J, with 3 bases between. The CDR3 is 11 amino acids. The CDR3 DNA follows: TGTGCCAGCAGCTTGGTGGACGAGCAGTACTTC. This encodes CASSLVDEQYF.

V usage is TRBV9 and J usage is TRBJ2-5; perhaps TRBD2 as D (7 bases). This CDR3 spans 16 amino acids. Germline CDR1 reads SGDLS; CDR2 reads YYNGEE. V dropped 4 bases and J dropped 0 bases, with 16 bases sitting between them. CDR3 in DNA: TGTGCCAGCAGCCTCCGGGGGGACATGTACCAAGAGACCCAGTACTTC. Its translation is CASSLRGDMYQETQYF.

For this clone: The same CDR3 is also encoded by other DNA sequences in this sample. V is TRBV7-9 and J is TRBJ2-2; D not certain. Germline values: CDR1 SEHNR, CDR2 FQNEAQ (reference sequence). V was cut by 4 bases and J by 6 bases, with 6 bases left in between. The CDR3 length is 12 residues. The DNA of the CDR3 is TGTGCCAGCAGCTCCGGGTCCGGGGAGCTGTTTTTT. Translation gives CASSSGSGELFF.

This chain links TRBV30 with TRBJ1-2, with TRBD1 matching 10 bases. The CDR3 loop spans 15 amino acids. V lost 1 base to trimming and J lost 5 bases; unmatched junction nucleotides: 7. CDR1 and CDR2 from the germline V gene are GTSNPN and SVGIG (reference sequence). The CDR3: CAWSAPDRGGYGYTF. The DNA for the CDR3 is TGTGCCTGGAGTGCCCCGGACAGGGGGGGTTATGGCTACACCTTC.

The chain has TRBV10-1 and TRBJ1-1; D is possibly TRBD1 (6 bases). This CDR3 has 16 amino acids. V lost 3 bases and J lost 4, with 18 bases in between. Per the germline V gene, CDR1 is WNHNN and CDR2 is SYGVQD (reference sequence). The DNA of the CDR3 is TGCGCCAGCAGTGACCAAAAAAGGGGGACTTCCACTGAAGCTTTCTTT. Amino acid sequence: CASSDQKRGTSTEAFF.

The chain couples TRBV11-2 to TRBJ1-1; unclear D gene. Germline-derived CDR1 and CDR2 are SGHAT and FQNNGV. The V end was cut by 2 bases, the J end by 1 base, with 8 bases between. The CDR3 contains 14 residues. The CDR3 loop is CASSLYPGNTEAFF. The DNA of the CDR3 is TGTGCCAGCAGCTTATATCCGGGGAACACTGAAGCTTTCTTT.

The CDR3 coding sequence is TGCAGCACTCGAGGAGCATCAGATACGCAGTATTTT. Translated: CSTRGASDTQYF. The V and J genes are TRBV29-1 and TRBJ2-3; D unclear. This CDR3 is built from 12 residues. CDR1 and CDR2 from the germline V gene are SQVTM and ANQGSEA. The V end lost 8 bases, the J end lost 4 bases, and 13 bases lay between the germline ends.

This clone was recorded only once. The rearrangement links TRBV25-1 to TRBJ2-5; 11 bases are a match to TRBD2. With 6 bases clipped from V and 4 bases from J, the junction kept 4 bases outside the gene matches. Germline CDR1 is MGHDK and CDR2 is SYGVNS. CDR3 length equals 14 residues. The CDR3: CASRIAGGSETQYF. CDR3 DNA sequence: TGTGCCAGCAGAATAGCGGGAGGGTCAGAGACCCAGTACTTC.

V and J are TRBV5-6 and TRBJ2-2; D is uncertain. Germline loops: CDR1 SGHDT, CDR2 YYEEEE. The V and J ends lost 4 bases and 1 base respectively, with 2 bases between them. The CDR3 has 12 residues. The chain's CDR3 is CASSVNTGELFF. In DNA, the CDR3 is TGTGCCAGCAGCGTGAACACCGGGGAGCTGTTTTTT.

As for this clone: Other DNA sequences from this sample encode an identical CDR3 as well. This rearrangement joins TRBV5-4 to TRBJ2-5; TRBD1 is a possible D gene (5 bases). The CDR3 sequence is 13 residues long. Trimming took 2 bases from V and 4 from J, leaving 9 bases between them. Germline V lookup: CDR1 SGHNT, CDR2 YYREEE (reference sequence). CDR3 sequence (DNA): TGTGCCAGCAGCTTAGGTCAGGGAGAGACCCAGTACTTC. Its protein is CASSLGQGETQYF.

This clone was found once. This chain joins TRBV2 and TRBJ2-5, with 8 nucleotides matching TRBD1. V dropped 6 bases and J dropped 3; count of bases not matched to a gene: 3. The CDR3 is 13 residues long. Germline-derived CDR1 and CDR2 are SNHLY and FYNNEI. CDR3 loop: CASRTDREETQYF. The CDR3 DNA sequence: TGTGCCAGCAGGACGGACAGGGAAGAGACCCAGTACTTC. Filled out from reference TRBV2 and TRBJ2-5, the complete variable domain reads EPEVTQTPSHQVTQMGQEVILRCVPISNHLYFYWYRQILGQKVEFLVSFYNNEISEKSEIFDDQFSVERPDGSNFTLKIRSTKLEDSAMYFCASRTDREETQYFGPGTRLLVL.

The rearrangement joins TRBV28 to TRBJ1-4; perhaps TRBD1 as D (5 bases). V was clipped by 6 bases and J by 0 bases, with 8 bases between them. CDR3 length: 14 residues. In germline, CDR1 is MDHEN, CDR2 SYDVKM. CDR3 loop: CASRRGTTNEKLFF. For the CDR3, the DNA is TGTGCCAGCAGGAGGGGTACAACTAATGAAAAACTGTTTTTT.

This clone showed up just once. V is TRBV5-6 and J is TRBJ1-1; D not certain. CDR1 is SGHDT and CDR2 is YYEEEE in the germline V gene. The germline V and J ends were trimmed by 4 bases and 11 bases, with 15 bases remaining between them. CDR3 length equals 12 residues. CDR3 residues: CASSRSPVRAFF. As DNA, the CDR3 is TGTGCCAGCAGCCGCAGCCCGGTAAGGGCTTTCTTT.

The V gene is TRBV30, the J gene TRBJ2-3, with 8 bases fitting TRBD2. The CDR3 spans 14 residues. The germline V gene encodes CDR1 GTSNPN and CDR2 SVGIG (reference sequence). V gave up 6 bases and J gave up 5 bases; unmatched junction bases: 10. CDR3 sequence (DNA): TGTGCCTGTAACCGGGGGGGCCGGGGAGATACGCAGTATTTT. This gives the protein CACNRGGRGDTQYF.

The CDR3 spells CASSADTMSRGYGYTF. The CDR3 DNA reads as TGTGCCAGCAGTGCCGATACTATGTCCCGGGGCTATGGCTACACCTTC. V and J are TRBV25-1 and TRBJ1-2; D call uncertain. Trimming took off 4 bases at V and 4 bases at J, with 19 bases between the two ends. This CDR3 has 16 amino acids. The germline CDR1 and CDR2 sequences are MGHDK and SYGVNS.

The chain employs TRBV11-2 and TRBJ1-2; no reliable D call. V lost 1 base to trimming and J lost 8 bases, with 11 bases between them. This CDR3 contains 13 residues. CDR1 and CDR2 (germline): SGHAT, FQNNGV. In nucleotides, the CDR3 is TGTGCCAGCAGCTTAGGGCTGCTTTGGGGCTACACCTTC. This sequence encodes CASSLGLLWGYTF.

V usage is TRBV6-1 and J usage is TRBJ1-2, with D perhaps matching TRBD1 (5 bases). CDR3 length: 13 amino acids. Germline loops: CDR1 MNHNS, CDR2 SASEGT. The V and J ends lost 5 bases and 8 bases respectively, with 15 bases between them. This chain's CDR3 is CASSFTSGLGYTF. CDR3 sequence (DNA): TGTGCCAGCAGTTTTACGTCGGGGCTCGGCTACACCTTC.